The present entry profiles one T cell receptor (beta chain) with its context. Its antigen is undetermined. This specimen belongs to a study of a mutant IDH1 vaccine in newly diagnosed glioma. Study as a whole: Patients were given eight vaccinations, scheduled in weeks 1, 3, 5, 7, 11, 15, 19 and 23. Radiotherapy alone preceded vaccination by 4-6 weeks; alternatively, vaccination started with temozolomide cycles.

Produced via immunoSEQ multiplex PCR; TCRdb's table is partial and in-frame only. Among under 85,000 clones listed, about 85% were seen once. V was shortened by 1 base and J by 1 base, with 4 bases between the two germline ends. Germline loops: CDR1 SNHLY, CDR2 FYNNEI. The length of the CDR3 is 13 residues. Time point described: week 23, last vaccination. In every dose of vaccine, 300 ug of mutant IDH1 20-mer peptide was given alongside topical imiquimod. V is TRBV2 and J is TRBJ1-2; D gene ambiguous. This TCR was sampled from a woman in her forties or fifties with glioma. The source was PBMCs, collected from a glioma patient whose treatment included an IDH1 peptide vaccine. CDR3 coding DNA: TGTGCCAGCAGTGAAGGTCTTAACTATGGCTACACCTTC. It specifies CASSEGLNYGYTF.